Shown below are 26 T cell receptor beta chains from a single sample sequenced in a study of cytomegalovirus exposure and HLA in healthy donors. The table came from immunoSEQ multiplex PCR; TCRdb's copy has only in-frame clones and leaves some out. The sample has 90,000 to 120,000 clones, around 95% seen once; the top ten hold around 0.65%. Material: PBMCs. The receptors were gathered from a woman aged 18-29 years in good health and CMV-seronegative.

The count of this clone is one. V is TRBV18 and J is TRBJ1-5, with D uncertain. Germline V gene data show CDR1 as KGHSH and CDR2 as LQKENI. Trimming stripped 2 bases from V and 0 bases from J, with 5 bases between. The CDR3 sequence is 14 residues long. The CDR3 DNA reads TGTGCCAGCTCACCAGGGAGTAGCAATCAGCCCCAGCATTTT. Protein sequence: CASSPGSSNQPQHF.

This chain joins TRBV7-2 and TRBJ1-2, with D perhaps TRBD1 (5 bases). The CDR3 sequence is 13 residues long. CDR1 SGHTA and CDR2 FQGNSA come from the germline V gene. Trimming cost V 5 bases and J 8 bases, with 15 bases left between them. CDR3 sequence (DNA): TGTGCCAGCAGCCTGGGAGGGGCGAGGGGCTACACCTTC. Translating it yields CASSLGGARGYTF. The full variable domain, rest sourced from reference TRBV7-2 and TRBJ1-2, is GAGVSQSPSNKVTEKGKDVELRCDPISGHTALYWYRQSLGQGLEFLIYFQGNSAPDKSGLPSDRFSAERTGGSVSTLTIQRTQQEDSAVYLCASSLGGARGYTFGSGTRLTVV.

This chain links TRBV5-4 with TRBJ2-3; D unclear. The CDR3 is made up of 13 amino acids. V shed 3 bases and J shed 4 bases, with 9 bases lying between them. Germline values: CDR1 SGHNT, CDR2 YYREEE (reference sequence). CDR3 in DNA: TGTGCCAGCAGCTCGCATGACTCAGATACGCAGTATTTT. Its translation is CASSSHDSDTQYF.

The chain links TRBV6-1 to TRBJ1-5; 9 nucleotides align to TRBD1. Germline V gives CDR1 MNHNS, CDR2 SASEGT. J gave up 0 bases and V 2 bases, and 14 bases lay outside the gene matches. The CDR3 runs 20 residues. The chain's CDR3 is CASSEPTGGRILYSNQPQHF. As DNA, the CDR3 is TGTGCCAGCAGTGAACCCACAGGGGGCAGGATTCTATATAGCAATCAGCCCCAGCATTTT.

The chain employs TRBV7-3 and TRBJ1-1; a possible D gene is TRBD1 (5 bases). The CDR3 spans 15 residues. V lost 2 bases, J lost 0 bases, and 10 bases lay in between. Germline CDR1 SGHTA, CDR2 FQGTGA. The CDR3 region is CASSLGGGMNTEAFF. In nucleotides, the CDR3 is TGTGCCAGCAGCTTAGGGGGGGGAATGAACACTGAAGCTTTCTTT.

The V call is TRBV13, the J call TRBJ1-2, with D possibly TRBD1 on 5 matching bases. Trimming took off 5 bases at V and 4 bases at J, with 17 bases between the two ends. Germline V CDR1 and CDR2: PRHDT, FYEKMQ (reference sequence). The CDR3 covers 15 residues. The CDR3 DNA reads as TGTGCCAGCAGCACGACAGACTCTTTCCCCTATGGCTACACCTTC. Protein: CASSTTDSFPYGYTF.

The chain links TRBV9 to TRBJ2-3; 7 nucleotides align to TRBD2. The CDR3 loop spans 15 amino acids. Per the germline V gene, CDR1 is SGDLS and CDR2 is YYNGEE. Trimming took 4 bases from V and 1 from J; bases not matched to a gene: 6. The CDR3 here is CASSTGLSGTDTQYF. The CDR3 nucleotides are TGTGCCAGCAGCACGGGACTATCCGGCACAGATACGCAGTATTTT.

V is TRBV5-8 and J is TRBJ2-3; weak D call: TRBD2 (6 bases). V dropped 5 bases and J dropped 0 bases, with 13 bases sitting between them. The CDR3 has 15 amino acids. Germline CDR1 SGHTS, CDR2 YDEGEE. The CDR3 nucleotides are TGTGCCAGCAGGGGGGGACGGACTAGCACAGATACGCAGTATTTT. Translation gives CASRGGRTSTDTQYF.

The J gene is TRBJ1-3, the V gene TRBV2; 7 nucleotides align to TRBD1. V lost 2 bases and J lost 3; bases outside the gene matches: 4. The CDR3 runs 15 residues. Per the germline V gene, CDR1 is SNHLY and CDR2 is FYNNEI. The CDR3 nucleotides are TGTGCCAGCAGTGAAATAGGGGGCGGTGGAAACACCATATATTTT. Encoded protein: CASSEIGGGGNTIYF.

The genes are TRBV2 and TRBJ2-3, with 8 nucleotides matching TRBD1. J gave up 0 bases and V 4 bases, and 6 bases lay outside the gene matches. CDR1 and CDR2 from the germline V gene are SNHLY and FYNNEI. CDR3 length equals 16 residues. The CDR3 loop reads CASSAGRQGSTDTQYF. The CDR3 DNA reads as TGTGCCAGCAGTGCCGGTAGACAGGGGAGCACAGATACGCAGTATTTT.

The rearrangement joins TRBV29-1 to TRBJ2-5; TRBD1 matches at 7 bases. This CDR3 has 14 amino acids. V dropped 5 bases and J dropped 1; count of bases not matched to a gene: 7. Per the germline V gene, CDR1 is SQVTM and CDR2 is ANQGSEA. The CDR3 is CSVPAGGRQETQYF. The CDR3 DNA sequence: TGCAGCGTTCCGGCAGGGGGTCGCCAAGAGACCCAGTACTTC.

CDR3 in DNA: TGCGCCAGCAGGCTGACTAGCGGGCTCACCTACAATGAGCAGTTCTTC. As protein: CASRLTSGLTYNEQFF. The V call is TRBV5-1, the J call TRBJ2-1, with 10 positions matching TRBD2. The CDR3 is 16 amino acids. Trimming at V came to 5 bases and at J to 2 bases, leaving 7 bases not matched to a gene. CDR1 SGHRS and CDR2 YFSETQ come from the germline V gene.

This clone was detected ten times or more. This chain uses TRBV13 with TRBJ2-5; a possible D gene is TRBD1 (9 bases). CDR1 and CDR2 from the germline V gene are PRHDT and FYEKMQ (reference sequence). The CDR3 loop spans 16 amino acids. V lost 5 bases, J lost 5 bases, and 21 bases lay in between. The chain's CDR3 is CASSLARGGTGETQYF. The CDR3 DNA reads TGTGCCAGCAGCCTGGCCCGGGGGGGGACAGGGGAGACCCAGTACTTC.

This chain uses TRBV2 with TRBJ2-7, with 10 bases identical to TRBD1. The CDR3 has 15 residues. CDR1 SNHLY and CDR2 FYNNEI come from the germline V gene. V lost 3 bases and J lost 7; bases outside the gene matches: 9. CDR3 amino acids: CASSESGQGHWEQYF. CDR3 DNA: TGTGCCAGCAGTGAGTCGGGACAGGGGCATTGGGAGCAGTACTTC.

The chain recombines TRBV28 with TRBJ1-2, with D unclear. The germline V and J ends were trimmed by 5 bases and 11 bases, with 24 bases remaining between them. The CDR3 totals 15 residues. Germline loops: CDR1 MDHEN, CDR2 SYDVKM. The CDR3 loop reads CASSPAAGGSYWYTF. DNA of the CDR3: TGTGCCAGCAGTCCCGCCGCGGGCGGGTCTTATTGGTACACCTTC.

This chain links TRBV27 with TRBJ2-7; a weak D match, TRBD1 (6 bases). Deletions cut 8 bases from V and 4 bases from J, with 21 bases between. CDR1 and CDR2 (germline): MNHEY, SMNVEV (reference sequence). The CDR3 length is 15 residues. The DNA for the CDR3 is TGTGCCAGCCCTGGACAGAGGGGACACTTTTACGAGCAGTACTTC. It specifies CASPGQRGHFYEQYF.

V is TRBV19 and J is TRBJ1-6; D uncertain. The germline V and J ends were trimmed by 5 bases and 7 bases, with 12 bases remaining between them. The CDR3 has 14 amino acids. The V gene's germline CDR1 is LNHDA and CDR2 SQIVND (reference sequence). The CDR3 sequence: CASSPPPENSPLHF. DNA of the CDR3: TGTGCCAGTAGTCCCCCCCCCGAGAATTCACCCCTCCACTTT.

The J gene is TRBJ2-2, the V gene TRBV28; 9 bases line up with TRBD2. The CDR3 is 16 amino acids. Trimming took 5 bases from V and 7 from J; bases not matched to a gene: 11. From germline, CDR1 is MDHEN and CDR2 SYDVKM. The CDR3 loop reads CASSPYRGGAIGELFF. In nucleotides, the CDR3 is TGTGCCAGCAGTCCCTATCGCGGGGGGGCGATCGGGGAGCTGTTTTTT.

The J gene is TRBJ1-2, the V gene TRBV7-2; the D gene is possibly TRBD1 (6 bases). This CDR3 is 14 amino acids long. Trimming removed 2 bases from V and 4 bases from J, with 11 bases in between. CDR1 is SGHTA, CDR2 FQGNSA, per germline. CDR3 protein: CASSLHREFYGYTF. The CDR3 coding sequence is TGTGCCAGCAGCTTACACAGGGAATTCTATGGCTACACCTTC.

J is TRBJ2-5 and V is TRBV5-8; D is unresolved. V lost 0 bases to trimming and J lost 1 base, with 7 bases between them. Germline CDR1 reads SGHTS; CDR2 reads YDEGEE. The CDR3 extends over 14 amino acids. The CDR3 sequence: CASSLDGTQETQYF. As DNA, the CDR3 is TGTGCCAGCAGCTTGGACGGTACCCAAGAGACCCAGTACTTC.

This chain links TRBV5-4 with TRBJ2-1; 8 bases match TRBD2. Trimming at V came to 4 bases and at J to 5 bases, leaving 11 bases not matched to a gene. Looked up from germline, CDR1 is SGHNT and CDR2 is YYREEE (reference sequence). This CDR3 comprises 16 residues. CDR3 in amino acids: CASSPRAGAPDNEQFF. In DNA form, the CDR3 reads TGTGCCAGCAGCCCGAGAGCGGGGGCACCAGACAATGAGCAGTTCTTC.

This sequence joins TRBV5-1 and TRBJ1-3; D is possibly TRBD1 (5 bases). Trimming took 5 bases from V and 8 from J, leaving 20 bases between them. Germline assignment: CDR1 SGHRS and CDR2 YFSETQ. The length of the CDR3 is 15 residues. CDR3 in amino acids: CASSTGNNAGDTIYF. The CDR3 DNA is TGCGCCAGCAGTACAGGAAATAACGCTGGGGACACCATATATTTT.

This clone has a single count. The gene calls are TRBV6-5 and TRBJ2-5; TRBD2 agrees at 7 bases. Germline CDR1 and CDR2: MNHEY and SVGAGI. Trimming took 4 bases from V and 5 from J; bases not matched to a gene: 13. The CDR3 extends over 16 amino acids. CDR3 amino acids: CASSLYRDPGGETQYF. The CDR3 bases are TGTGCCAGCAGTTTATACCGGGACCCCGGGGGGGAGACCCAGTACTTC.

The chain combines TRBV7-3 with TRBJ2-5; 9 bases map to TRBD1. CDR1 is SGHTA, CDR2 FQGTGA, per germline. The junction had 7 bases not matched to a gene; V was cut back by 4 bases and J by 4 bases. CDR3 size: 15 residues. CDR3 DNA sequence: TGTGCCAGCAGCTCTTCCGGGACAGGGTCAGAGACCCAGTACTTC. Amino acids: CASSSSGTGSETQYF. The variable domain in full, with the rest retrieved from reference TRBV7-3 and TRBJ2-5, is GAGVSQTPSNKVTEKGKYVELRCDPISGHTALYWYRQSLGQGPEFLIYFQGTGAADDSGLPNDRFFAVRPEGSVSTLKIQRTERGDSAVYLCASSSSGTGSETQYFGPGTRLLVL.

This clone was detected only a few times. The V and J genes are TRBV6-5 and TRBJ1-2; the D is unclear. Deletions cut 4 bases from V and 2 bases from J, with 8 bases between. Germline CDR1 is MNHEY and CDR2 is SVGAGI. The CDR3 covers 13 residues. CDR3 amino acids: CASSSNKNYGYTF. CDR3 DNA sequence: TGTGCCAGCAGTTCTAATAAGAACTATGGCTACACCTTC.

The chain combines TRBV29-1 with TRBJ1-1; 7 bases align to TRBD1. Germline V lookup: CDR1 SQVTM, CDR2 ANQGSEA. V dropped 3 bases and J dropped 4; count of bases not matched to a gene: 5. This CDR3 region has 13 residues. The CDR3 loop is CSVETGWATEAFF. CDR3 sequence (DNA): TGCAGCGTTGAGACAGGGTGGGCCACTGAAGCTTTCTTT.